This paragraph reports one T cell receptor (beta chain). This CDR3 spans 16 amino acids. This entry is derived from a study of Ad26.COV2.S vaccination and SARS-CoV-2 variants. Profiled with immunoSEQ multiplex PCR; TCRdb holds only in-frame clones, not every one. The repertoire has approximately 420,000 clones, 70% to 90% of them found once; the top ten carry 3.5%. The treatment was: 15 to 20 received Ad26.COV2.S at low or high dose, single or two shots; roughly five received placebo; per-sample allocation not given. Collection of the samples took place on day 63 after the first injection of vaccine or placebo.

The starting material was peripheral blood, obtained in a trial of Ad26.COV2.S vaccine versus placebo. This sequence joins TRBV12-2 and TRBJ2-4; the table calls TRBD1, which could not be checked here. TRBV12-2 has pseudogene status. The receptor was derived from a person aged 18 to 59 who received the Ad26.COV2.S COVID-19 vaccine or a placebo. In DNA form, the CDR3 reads TGTGCAAGTCGCTTAGTTGTGGTCAGGGAAGGGAACATTCAGTACTTC. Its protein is CASRLVVVREGNIQYF.